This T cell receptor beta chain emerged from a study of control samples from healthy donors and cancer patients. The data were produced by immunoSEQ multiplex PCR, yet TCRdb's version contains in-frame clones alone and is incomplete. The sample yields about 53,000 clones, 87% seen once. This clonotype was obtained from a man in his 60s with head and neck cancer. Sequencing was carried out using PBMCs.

The CDR3: CAIRDPDTQYF. The CDR3 DNA reads as TGTGCCATCAGGGACCCAGATACGCAGTATTTT. The chain links TRBV10-3 to TRBJ2-3, with no clear D. Germline V gene sequence: CDR1 ENHRY, CDR2 SYGVKD. The CDR3 contains 11 residues. Trimming removed 6 bases at V and 4 bases at J, with 5 bases between.